Below, 18 T cell receptor beta chains from the same sample are listed, as sequenced in a study of spatial heterogeneity in lung cancer. Their target antigens are unknown. Study-wide results and limits: Tumors with more nonsynonymous mutations had more expanded intratumoral alpha and beta TCRs.

Time point given: sample taken at primary tumor resection. TCRdb recomputed calls from the 5' RACE reads with MiXCR, one row per CDR3 protein. Of 10,000 to 15,000 distinct CDR3 sequences in the sample, over 6.5% were seen once. The specimen was lung tumor tissue, collected at surgery. These TCRs come from a female donor with early-stage non-small cell lung cancer.

This clonotype is termed medium-sized (0.01 to 0.1%). J is TRBJ1-1 and V is TRBV5-1; 7 bases agree with TRBD1. This CDR3 has 15 residues. From germline, CDR1 is SGHRS and CDR2 YFSETQ. V lost 4 bases to trimming and J lost 0 bases; unmatched junction nucleotides: 6. CDR3 nucleotide sequence: TGCGCCAGCAGCCGAACGGGACAGATGAACACTGAAGCTTTCTTT. Translation gives CASSRTGQMNTEAFF.

This clonotype was observed at least ten times. The CDR3 reads CASGTGTTTNEKLFF. CDR3 in DNA: TGCGCCAGCGGGACAGGGACCACAACTAATGAAAAACTGTTTTTT. The V gene is TRBV5-1, the J gene TRBJ1-4; 9 nucleotides agree with TRBD1. The CDR3 sequence is 15 residues long. The V segment lost 7 bases and the J segment 0 bases; nucleotides outside the gene matches: 4. The germline CDR1 and CDR2 sequences are SGHRS and YFSETQ. The whole variable domain, remainder taken from reference TRBV5-1 and TRBJ1-4, is KAGVTQTPRYLIKTRGQQVTLSCSPISGHRSVSWYQQTPGQGLQFLFEYFSETQRNKGNFPGRFSGRQFSNSRSEMNVSTLELGDSALYLCASGTGTTTNEKLFFGSGTQLSVL.

By its share, this clonotype is medium-sized (0.01 to 0.1%). The gene calls are TRBV28 and TRBJ2-1; the match to TRBD2 covers 10 bases. Germline CDR1 is MDHEN and CDR2 is SYDVKM. V shed 1 base, J shed 9 bases, and the junction held 9 bases outside the gene matches. This CDR3 is built from 16 residues. CDR3 sequence reads: CASSLFPSSGSREQFF. CDR3 in DNA: TGTGCCAGCAGTTTATTCCCTTCTAGCGGGAGTCGTGAGCAGTTCTTC.

Ten or more counts support this clonotype. This chain links TRBV5-6 with TRBJ2-7; weak D call: TRBD1 (5 bases). CDR1 is SGHDT and CDR2 is YYEEEE in the germline V gene. The CDR3 spans 15 residues. V dropped 3 bases and J dropped 3 bases, with 16 bases sitting between them. CDR3 sequence (DNA): TGTGCCAGCAGCTCCGGACCACAGGCGTTCTACGAGCAGTACTTC. It encodes CASSSGPQAFYEQYF. Looking up the rest from reference TRBV5-6 and TRBJ2-7 gives the full variable domain: DAGVTQSPTHLIKTRGQQVTLRCSPKSGHDTVSWYQQALGQGPQFIFQYYEEEERQRGNFPDRFSGHQFPNYSSELNVNALLLGDSALYLCASSSGPQAFYEQYFGPGTRLTVT.

This clonotype was found a few times. V usage is TRBV27 and J usage is TRBJ2-7, with TRBD1 as a possible D gene (6 bases). Germline values: CDR1 MNHEY, CDR2 SMNVEV (reference sequence). Trimming took off 6 bases at V and 6 bases at J, with 12 bases between the two ends. The CDR3 spans 12 residues. The CDR3, as DNA: TGTGCCAGCAGCCCTAACAGGGCCGAGCAGTACTTC. Protein product: CASSPNRAEQYF.

This clonotype has more than one count but fewer than ten. The gene calls are TRBV30 and TRBJ2-2; D possibly matches TRBD1 or TRBD2 (5 bases each). Trimming shortened V by 6 bases and J by 0 bases, and 11 bases separated the two germline ends. This CDR3 is 14 amino acids long. Germline CDR1 reads GTSNPN; CDR2 reads SVGIG (reference sequence). The CDR3: CACSGDANTGELFF. CDR3 coding DNA: TGTGCCTGTTCTGGGGACGCGAACACCGGGGAGCTGTTTTTT.

This clonotype has a count of ten or more. The rearrangement links TRBV2 to TRBJ2-4; the D is unclear. CDR3 length: 14 amino acids. The ends were cut back, 3 bases at V and 0 bases at J, with 6 bases in the middle. Germline assignment: CDR1 SNHLY and CDR2 FYNNEI. The CDR3 DNA sequence: TGTGCCAGCAGTGATGGGCTAGCCAAAAACATTCAGTACTTC. Translated: CASSDGLAKNIQYF.

This clonotype ranks as medium-sized. The chain has TRBV6-5 and TRBJ2-7; D unresolved. CDR3 size: 13 residues. Trimming shortened V by 2 bases and J by 4 bases, and 9 bases separated the two germline ends. CDR1 is MNHEY and CDR2 is SVGAGI in the germline V gene. CDR3 nucleotides: TGTGCCAGCAGTTACAGGTTGGGATACGAGCAGTACTTC. This sequence encodes CASSYRLGYEQYF.

This clonotype is labeled medium-sized. The chain combines TRBV6-2 or TRBV6-3 with TRBJ1-5; tentatively, D is TRBD1 (6 bases). V lost 2 bases and J 1 base, leaving 15 bases between the germline ends. CDR3 length equals 17 residues. Germline V gene data show CDR1 as MNHEY and CDR2 as SVGEGT. The CDR3 bases are TGTGCCAGCAGTTACACGAGAGGACAGATCAGCAATCAGCCCCAGCATTTT. Encoded protein: CASSYTRGQISNQPQHF.

By share of the sample, this clonotype is medium-sized. V usage is TRBV13 and J usage is TRBJ2-5; D is unclear. V was clipped by 1 base and J by 5 bases, with 17 bases between them. The CDR3 has 16 residues. Looked up from germline, CDR1 is PRHDT and CDR2 is FYEKMQ (reference sequence). DNA of the CDR3: TGTGCCAGCAGCTTAGTTCGCGCGGCTGTAGCCGAGACCCAGTACTTC. Translation gives CASSLVRAAVAETQYF.

This clonotype appeared many times. The chain has TRBV3-1 and TRBJ2-4; the D is unclear. Between the trimmed V and J ends, which lost 1 base and 0 bases, there was a span of 10 bases. This CDR3 has 16 residues. The germline CDR1 and CDR2 sequences are LGHDT and YNNKEL (reference sequence). CDR3 sequence reads: CASSQANNIAKNIQYF. CDR3 coding DNA: TGTGCCAGCAGCCAAGCAAATAATATAGCCAAAAACATTCAGTACTTC.

This clonotype was seen many times. The gene calls are TRBV20-1 and TRBJ2-1; 8 positions agree with TRBD1. Germline CDR1 DFQATT, CDR2 SNEGSKA (reference sequence). This CDR3 is 16 amino acids long. V lost 3 bases and J lost 1; bases outside the gene matches: 8. CDR3 in DNA: TGCAGTGCTAGGAGTTGGACAGGGAGATCCTACAATGAGCAGTTCTTC. It specifies CSARSWTGRSYNEQFF.

The chain combines TRBV6-1 with TRBJ2-3; TRBD2 matches 8 bases. V lost 3 bases and J lost 5; bases outside the gene matches: 4. From germline, CDR1 is MNHNS and CDR2 SASEGT. The CDR3 totals 14 residues. The CDR3 spells CASSDGRVVDTQYF. CDR3 DNA sequence: TGTGCCAGCAGTGACGGGAGGGTGGTAGATACGCAGTATTTT.

By share, this clonotype ranks as medium-sized. The rearrangement joins TRBV7-2 to TRBJ1-5; weak D call: TRBD1 (5 bases). The V end was cut by 5 bases, the J end by 7 bases, with 18 bases between. The CDR3 is 15 residues long. CDR1 and CDR2 (germline): SGHTA, FQGNSA. CDR3: CASSPKSQGEQPQHF. CDR3 in DNA: TGTGCCAGCAGCCCGAAGAGTCAGGGCGAGCAGCCCCAGCATTTT.

Sample share makes this clonotype medium-sized. This chain connects TRBV12-3 or TRBV12-4 to TRBJ1-2; 8 positions agree with TRBD1. The CDR3 has 16 amino acids. V gave up 6 bases and J gave up 3 bases; unmatched junction bases: 12. The CDR3 coding sequence is TGTGCCAGCAGCCGTAATTCAGGGGGCGCTCACTATGGCTACACCTTC. Its protein is CASSRNSGGAHYGYTF.

This clonotype was counted at least ten times. The V and J genes are TRBV29-1 and TRBJ1-5; 9 bases agree with TRBD1. The germline V gene encodes CDR1 SQVTM and CDR2 ANQGSEA. Losses at the gene ends were 6 bases for V and 7 bases for J; bases not matched to a gene: 7. This CDR3 comprises 13 residues. CDR3 nucleotides: TGCAGCGTGGGACAGGGTCGGGGGCAGCCCCAGCATTTT. This sequence encodes CSVGQGRGQPQHF.

This clonotype was seen more than once but under ten times. The chain couples TRBV12-3 or TRBV12-4 to TRBJ1-2; 7 bases map to TRBD1. This CDR3 is 15 amino acids long. V was clipped by 5 bases and J by 7 bases; unmatched bases: 13. The CDR3 reads CASSQNQAGGFGYTF. The CDR3 DNA is TGTGCCAGCAGTCAAAACCAGGCAGGGGGTTTTGGCTACACCTTC.

This clonotype showed up many times. V and J are TRBV9 and TRBJ2-1; TRBD2 is a possible D gene (6 bases). V was pared by 0 bases and J by 0 bases, with 10 bases between. Germline V gene sequence: CDR1 SGDLS, CDR2 YYNGEE. The CDR3 is 16 residues long. The CDR3, as DNA: TGTGCCAGCAGCGTAGCAGGGAGGAGCTCCTACAATGAGCAGTTCTTC. Its protein is CASSVAGRSSYNEQFF.